Listed below are T cell receptor beta chains from one sample, sequenced in a study of cytomegalovirus exposure and HLA in healthy donors. The method was immunoSEQ multiplex PCR; TCRdb's version includes in-frame clones alone and lacks a portion of them. The sample lists some 150,000 clones; more than 80% were seen once. The sample comprised PBMCs. These receptors were obtained from a woman aged 40-49 years in good health and CMV-seropositive. Both conserved end residues are part of each CDR3. A D gene is named only where the DNA matches it firmly. Some rows mark clone size as missing; the rest say once, few, many or name a class of expanded clone.

CDR3 DNA: TGTGCCAGCAGTGTAGCGGGGGGGCATGAGACCCAGTACTTC; CDR3 protein: CASSVAGGHETQYF; J gene: TRBJ2-5; V gene: TRBV6-1; D gene: TRBD2; clone size: -
CDR3 DNA: TGTGCCAGCAGCTTAGGTGCGGCGGGACGGTCCTACAATGAGCAGTTCTTC; CDR3 protein: CASSLGAAGRSYNEQFF; J gene: TRBJ2-1; V gene: TRBV7-9; D gene: -; clone size: -
CDR3 DNA: TGTGCCACCAGCAGAGATCAATCAGAGACCCAGTACTTC; CDR3 protein: CATSRDQSETQYF; J gene: TRBJ2-5; V gene: TRBV15; D gene: -; clone size: -
CDR3 DNA: TGTGCCAGCAGTCCTGCGTCGGGACAGCAGAACACTGAAGCTTTCTTT; CDR3 protein: CASSPASGQQNTEAFF; J gene: TRBJ1-1; V gene: TRBV25-1; D gene: TRBD1; clone size: -
CDR3 DNA: TGTGCCAGTAGTATAGCCCTCCGGAGTGGCTACACCTTC; CDR3 protein: CASSIALRSGYTF; J gene: TRBJ1-2; V gene: TRBV19; D gene: -; clone size: -
CDR3 DNA: TGTGCCAGCAGCCCCGGCCGGGGGGCAAACACTGAAGCTTTCTTT; CDR3 protein: CASSPGRGANTEAFF; J gene: TRBJ1-1; V gene: TRBV6-6; D gene: -; clone size: few
CDR3 DNA: TGTGCCAGCAGCTCCCCACCCCGGGCAGATACGCAGTATTTT; CDR3 protein: CASSSPPRADTQYF; J gene: TRBJ2-3; V gene: TRBV7-9; D gene: -; clone size: -
CDR3 DNA: TGTGCCATCAGTACAGGGGCCCCAGCAGAGACCCAGTACTTC; CDR3 protein: CAISTGAPAETQYF; J gene: TRBJ2-5; V gene: TRBV10-3; D gene: TRBD1; clone size: -
CDR3 DNA: TGTGCCATCAGTGAGACAGGGGAAGTGGAGGGCTACACCTTC; CDR3 protein: CAISETGEVEGYTF; J gene: TRBJ1-2; V gene: TRBV10-3; D gene: TRBD1; clone size: -
CDR3 DNA: TGTGCCAGCAGCCTCCGGACTAGCGGAGCGGATGAGCAGTACTTC; CDR3 protein: CASSLRTSGADEQYF; J gene: TRBJ2-5; V gene: TRBV5-4; D gene: TRBD2; clone size: -
CDR3 DNA: TGTGCCAGCAGTTCTCTCGGACAGGGGGCCAAGCGGGGCAGCCAAGAGACCCAGTACTTC; CDR3 protein: CASSSLGQGAKRGSQETQYF; J gene: TRBJ2-5; V gene: TRBV28; D gene: TRBD1; clone size: -